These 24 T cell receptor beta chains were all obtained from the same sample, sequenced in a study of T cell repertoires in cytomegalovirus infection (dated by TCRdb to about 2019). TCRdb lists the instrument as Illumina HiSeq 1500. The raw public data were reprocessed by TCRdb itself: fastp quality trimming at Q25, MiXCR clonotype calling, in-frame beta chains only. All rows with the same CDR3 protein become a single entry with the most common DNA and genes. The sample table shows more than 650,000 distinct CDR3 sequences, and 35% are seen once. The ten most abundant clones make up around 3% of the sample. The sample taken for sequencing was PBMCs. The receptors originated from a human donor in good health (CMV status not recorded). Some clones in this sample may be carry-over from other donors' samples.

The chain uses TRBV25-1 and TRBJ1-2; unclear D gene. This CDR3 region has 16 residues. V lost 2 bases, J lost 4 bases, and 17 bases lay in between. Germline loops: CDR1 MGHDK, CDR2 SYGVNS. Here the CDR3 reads CASSEGMGSGSYGYTF. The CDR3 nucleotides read TGTGCCAGCAGTGAAGGGATGGGGAGCGGGAGCTATGGCTACACCTTC.

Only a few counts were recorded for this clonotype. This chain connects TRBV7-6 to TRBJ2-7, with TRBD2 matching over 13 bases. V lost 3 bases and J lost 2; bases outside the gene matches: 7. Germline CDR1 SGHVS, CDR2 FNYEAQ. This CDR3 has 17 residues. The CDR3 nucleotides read TGTGCCAGCAGCTTCGGGACTAGCGGGGTTGGGGCCTACGAGCAGTACTTC. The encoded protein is CASSFGTSGVGAYEQYF.

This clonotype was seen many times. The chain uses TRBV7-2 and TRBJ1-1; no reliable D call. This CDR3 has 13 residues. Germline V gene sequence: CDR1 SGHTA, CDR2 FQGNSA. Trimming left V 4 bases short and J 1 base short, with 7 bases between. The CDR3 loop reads CASSSNRNTEAFF. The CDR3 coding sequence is TGTGCCAGCAGCTCAAACAGGAACACTGAAGCTTTCTTT. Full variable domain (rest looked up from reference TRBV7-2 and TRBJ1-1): GAGVSQSPSNKVTEKGKDVELRCDPISGHTALYWYRQSLGQGLEFLIYFQGNSAPDKSGLPSDRFSAERTGGSVSTLTIQRTQQEDSAVYLCASSSNRNTEAFFGQGTRLTVV.

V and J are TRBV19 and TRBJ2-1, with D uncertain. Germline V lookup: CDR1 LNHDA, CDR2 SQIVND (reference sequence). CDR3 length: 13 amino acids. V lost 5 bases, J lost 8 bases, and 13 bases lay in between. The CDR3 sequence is CASSWSPSDEQFF. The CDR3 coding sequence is TGTGCCAGTAGTTGGAGCCCCAGCGATGAGCAGTTCTTC.

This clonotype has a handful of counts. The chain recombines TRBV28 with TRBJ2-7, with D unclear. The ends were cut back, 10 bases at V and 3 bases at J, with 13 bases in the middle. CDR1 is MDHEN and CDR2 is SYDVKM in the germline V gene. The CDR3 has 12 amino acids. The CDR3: CATTRALYEQYF. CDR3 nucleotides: TGTGCCACTACGCGAGCCCTCTACGAGCAGTACTTC.

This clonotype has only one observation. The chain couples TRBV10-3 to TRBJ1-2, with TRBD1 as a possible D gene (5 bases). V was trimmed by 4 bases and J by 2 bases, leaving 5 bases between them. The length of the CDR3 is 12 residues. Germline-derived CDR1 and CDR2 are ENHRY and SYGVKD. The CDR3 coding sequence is TGTGCCATCAGTGGACAGAACTATGGCTACACCTTC. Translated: CAISGQNYGYTF.

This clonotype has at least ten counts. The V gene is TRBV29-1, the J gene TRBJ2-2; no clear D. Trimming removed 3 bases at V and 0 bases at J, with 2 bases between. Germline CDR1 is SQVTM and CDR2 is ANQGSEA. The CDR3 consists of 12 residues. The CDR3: CSVESNTGELFF. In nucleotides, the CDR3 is TGCAGCGTTGAGTCGAACACCGGGGAGCTGTTTTTT.

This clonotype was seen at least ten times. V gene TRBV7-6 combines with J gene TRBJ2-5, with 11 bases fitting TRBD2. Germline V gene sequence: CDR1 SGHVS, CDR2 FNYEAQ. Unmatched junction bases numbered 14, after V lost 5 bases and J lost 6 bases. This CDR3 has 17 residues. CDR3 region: CASSTVASGRPVKTQYF. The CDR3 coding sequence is TGTGCCAGCAGCACCGTGGCTAGCGGGAGGCCGGTTAAGACCCAGTACTTC.

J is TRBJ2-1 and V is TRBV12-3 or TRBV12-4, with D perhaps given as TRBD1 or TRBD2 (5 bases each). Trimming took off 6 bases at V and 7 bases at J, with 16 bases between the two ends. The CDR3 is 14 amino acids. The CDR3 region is CASSNRDPRNEQFF. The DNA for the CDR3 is TGTGCCAGCAGCAACCGGGACCCGAGGAATGAGCAGTTCTTC.

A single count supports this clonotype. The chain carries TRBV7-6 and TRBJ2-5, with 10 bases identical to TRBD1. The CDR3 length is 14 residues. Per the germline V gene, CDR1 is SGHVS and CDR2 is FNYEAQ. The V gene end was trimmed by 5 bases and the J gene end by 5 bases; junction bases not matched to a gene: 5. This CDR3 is CASSVGQGVETQYF. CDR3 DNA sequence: TGTGCCAGCAGCGTCGGACAGGGGGTGGAGACCCAGTACTTC.

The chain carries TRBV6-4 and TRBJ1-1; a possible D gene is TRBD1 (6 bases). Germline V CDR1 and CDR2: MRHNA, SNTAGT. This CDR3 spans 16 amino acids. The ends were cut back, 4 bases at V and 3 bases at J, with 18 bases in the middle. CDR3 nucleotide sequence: TGTGCCAGCAGTGGCCTCAAGGACAGCCCTGACACTGAAGCTTTCTTT. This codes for CASSGLKDSPDTEAFF.

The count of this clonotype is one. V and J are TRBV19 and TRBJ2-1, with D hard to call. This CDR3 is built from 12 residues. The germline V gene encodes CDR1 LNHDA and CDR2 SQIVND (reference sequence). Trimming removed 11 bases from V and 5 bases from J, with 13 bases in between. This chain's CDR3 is CASCRWDNEQFF. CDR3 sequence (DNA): TGTGCCTCTTGTCGCTGGGACAATGAGCAGTTCTTC.

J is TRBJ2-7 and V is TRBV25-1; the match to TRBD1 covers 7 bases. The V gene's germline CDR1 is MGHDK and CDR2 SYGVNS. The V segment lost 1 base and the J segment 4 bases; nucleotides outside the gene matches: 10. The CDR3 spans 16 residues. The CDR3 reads CASSESWGQQGYEQYF. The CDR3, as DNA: TGTGCCAGCAGTGAATCTTGGGGACAGCAAGGGTACGAGCAGTACTTC.

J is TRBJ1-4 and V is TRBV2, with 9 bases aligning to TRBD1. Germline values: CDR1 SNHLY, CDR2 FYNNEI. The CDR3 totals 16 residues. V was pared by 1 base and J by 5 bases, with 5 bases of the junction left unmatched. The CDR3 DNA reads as TGTGCCAGCAGTGAAGAAGCTGGGACAGGGAATGAAAAACTGTTTTTT. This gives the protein CASSEEAGTGNEKLFF.

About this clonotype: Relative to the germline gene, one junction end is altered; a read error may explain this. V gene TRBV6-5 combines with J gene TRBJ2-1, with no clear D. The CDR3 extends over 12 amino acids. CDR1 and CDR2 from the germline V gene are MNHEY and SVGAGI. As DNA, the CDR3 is TGTGCCAGCAGGAGGATCCAGTCCTCCTGGGTCTTC. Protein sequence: CASRRIQSSWVF.

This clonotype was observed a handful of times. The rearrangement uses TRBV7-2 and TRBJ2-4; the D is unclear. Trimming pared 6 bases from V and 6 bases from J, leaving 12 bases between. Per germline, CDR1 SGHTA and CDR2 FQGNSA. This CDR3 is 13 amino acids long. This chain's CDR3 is CASSRSSVNIQYF. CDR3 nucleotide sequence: TGTGCCAGCAGTCGATCCAGCGTAAACATTCAGTACTTC.

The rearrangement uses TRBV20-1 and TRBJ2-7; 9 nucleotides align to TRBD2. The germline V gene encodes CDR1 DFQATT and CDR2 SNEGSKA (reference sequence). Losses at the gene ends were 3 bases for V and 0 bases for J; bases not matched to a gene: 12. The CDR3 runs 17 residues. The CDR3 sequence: CSARGGMAGGLSYEQYF. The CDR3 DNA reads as TGCAGTGCTAGGGGGGGGATGGCGGGAGGGCTCTCCTACGAGCAGTACTTC.

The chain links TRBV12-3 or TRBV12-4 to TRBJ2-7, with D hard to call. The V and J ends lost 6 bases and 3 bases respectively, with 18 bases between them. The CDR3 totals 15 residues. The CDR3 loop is CASSRDIPRGYEQYF. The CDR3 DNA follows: TGTGCCAGCAGCCGTGACATACCCCGTGGCTACGAGCAGTACTTC.

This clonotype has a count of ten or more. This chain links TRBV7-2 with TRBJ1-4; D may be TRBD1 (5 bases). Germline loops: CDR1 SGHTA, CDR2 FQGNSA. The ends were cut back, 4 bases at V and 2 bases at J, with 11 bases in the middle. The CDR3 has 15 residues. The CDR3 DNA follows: TGTGCCAGCAGCTCCTACAGGTTCACTAATGAAAAACTGTTTTTT. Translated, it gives CASSSYRFTNEKLFF.

CDR3 loop: CASSESKVGKQYF. DNA for the CDR3: TGTGCCAGCAGTGAATCGAAGGTAGGAAAGCAGTACTTC. The rearrangement uses TRBV2 and TRBJ2-7; the D is unclear. CDR1 and CDR2 from the germline V gene are SNHLY and FYNNEI. V lost 2 bases and J lost 8, with 13 bases in between. The CDR3 sequence is 13 residues long.

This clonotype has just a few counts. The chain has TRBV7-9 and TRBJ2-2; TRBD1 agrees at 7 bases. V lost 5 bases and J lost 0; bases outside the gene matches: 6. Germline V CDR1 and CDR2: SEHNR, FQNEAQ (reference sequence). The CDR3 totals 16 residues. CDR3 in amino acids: CASSPSDRANTGELFF. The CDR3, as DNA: TGTGCCAGCAGCCCCTCAGACAGGGCGAACACCGGGGAGCTGTTTTTT.

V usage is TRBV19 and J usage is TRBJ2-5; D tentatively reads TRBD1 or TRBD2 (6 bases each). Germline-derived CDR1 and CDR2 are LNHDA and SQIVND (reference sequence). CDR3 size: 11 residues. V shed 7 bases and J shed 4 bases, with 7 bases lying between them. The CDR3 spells CASKGGETQYF. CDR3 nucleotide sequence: TGTGCCAGTAAGGGGGGAGAGACCCAGTACTTC.

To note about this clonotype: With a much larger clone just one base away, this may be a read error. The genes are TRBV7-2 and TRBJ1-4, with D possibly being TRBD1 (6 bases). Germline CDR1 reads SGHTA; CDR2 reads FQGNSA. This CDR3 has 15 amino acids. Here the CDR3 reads CASSLGAGAAEKLLF. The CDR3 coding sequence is TGTGCCAGCAGCTTAGGCGCAGGGGCTGCCGAAAAACTGTTGTTT.

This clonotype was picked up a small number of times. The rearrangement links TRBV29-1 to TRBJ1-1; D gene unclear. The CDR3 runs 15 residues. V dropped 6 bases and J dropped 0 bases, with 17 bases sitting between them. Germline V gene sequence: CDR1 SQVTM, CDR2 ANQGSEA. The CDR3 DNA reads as TGCAGCGTAATAAGAGGAGGGTCCCTGAACACTGAAGCTTTCTTT. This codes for CSVIRGGSLNTEAFF.